The 23 T cell receptor beta chains presented below share a single source sample, sequenced in a study of control samples from healthy donors and cancer patients. Assay: immunoSEQ multiplex PCR; the TCRdb copy retains only in-frame clones and omits some. The sample lists 90,000 or so clones, around 85% occurring once. Material: blood. These receptors were collected from a man aged 25 to 40 in good health.

About this clone itself: The junction does not match germline at one end; this may be a read error. The chain is built from TRBV27 and TRBJ2-6, with D possibly TRBD1 on 5 matching bases. There are 17 residues in the CDR3. The V gene's germline CDR1 is MNHEY and CDR2 SMNVEV (reference sequence). The CDR3 nucleotides read TGTGCCAACAGTTTTAGACAGTCTCCGTCTGGGGCCAACGTCCTGACTTTC. This translates into CANSFRQSPSGANVLTF.

This rearrangement joins TRBV7-2 to TRBJ1-2; 9 nucleotides align to TRBD1. This CDR3 spans 14 amino acids. The J segment lost 4 bases and the V segment lost 1 base, leaving 1 base of the junction unmatched. Germline V gives CDR1 SGHTA, CDR2 FQGNSA. Here the CDR3 DNA reads TGTGCCAGCAGCTTAGTGGGACAGGGCTATGGCTACACCTTC. Protein sequence: CASSLVGQGYGYTF.

The rearrangement uses TRBV7-9 and TRBJ2-7, with D perhaps matching TRBD1 (5 bases). This CDR3 spans 12 amino acids. Trimming cost V 5 bases and J 4 bases, with 9 bases left between them. From germline, CDR1 is SEHNR and CDR2 FQNEAQ (reference sequence). Here the CDR3 DNA reads TGTGCCAGCAGCAGACAGCTATACGAGCAGTACTTC. Translation gives CASSRQLYEQYF.

The rearrangement uses TRBV19 and TRBJ2-5, with D tentatively TRBD1 (6 bases). Germline V gene sequence: CDR1 LNHDA, CDR2 SQIVND (reference sequence). The CDR3 spans 14 residues. V was pared by 4 bases and J by 4 bases, with 13 bases between. The CDR3 nucleotides are TGTGCCAGTAGTAGGGGGCTTCTTGGAGAGACCCAGTACTTC. As protein: CASSRGLLGETQYF. Full variable domain (missing parts from reference TRBV19 and TRBJ2-5): DGGITQSPKYLFRKEGQNVTLSCEQNLNHDAMYWYRQDPGQGLRLIYYSQIVNDFQKGDIAEGYSVSREKKESFPLTVTSAQKNPTAFYLCASSRGLLGETQYFGPGTRLLVL.

This chain uses TRBV12-5 with TRBJ1-2, with 11 bases fitting TRBD1. The V and J ends lost 3 bases and 7 bases, in that order; junction bases with no gene match: 10. Germline V gives CDR1 LGHNT, CDR2 FRNRAP. The CDR3 sequence is 16 residues long. The CDR3: CASGLLAGTGGSGYTF. The CDR3 nucleotides are TGTGCTAGTGGTTTATTGGCGGGGACAGGGGGATCTGGCTACACCTTC.

The rearrangement joins TRBV6-4 to TRBJ2-1; 12 bases agree with TRBD2. This CDR3 comprises 17 residues. Germline assignment: CDR1 MRHNA and CDR2 SNTAGT. The V segment lost 2 bases and the J segment 2 bases; nucleotides outside the gene matches: 4. CDR3 loop: CASSDEASGGAYNEQFF. CDR3 sequence (DNA): TGTGCCAGCAGTGACGAGGCTAGCGGGGGGGCCTACAATGAGCAGTTCTTC.

This chain joins TRBV7-8 and TRBJ2-7; D might be TRBD1 (6 bases). Per the germline V gene, CDR1 is SGHVS and CDR2 is FQNEAQ. With 2 bases removed from V and 2 bases from J, the gap between germline ends came to 16 bases. CDR3 length: 16 residues. As DNA, the CDR3 is TGTGCCAGCAGCTTAAAATCATCAGGGGAGCCCTACGAGCAGTACTTC. This codes for CASSLKSSGEPYEQYF.

V and J are TRBV24-1 and TRBJ2-1, with 9 bases that match TRBD2. This CDR3 spans 16 amino acids. Germline CDR1 and CDR2: KGHDR and SFDVKD. V shed 1 base and J 9 bases; nucleotides not matched to a gene: 9. Written as DNA, the CDR3 is TGTGCCACCAGTGATTTTTCGGCGGGGGGGCGCGGTGAGCAGTTCTTC. Its protein is CATSDFSAGGRGEQFF.

The chain uses TRBV30 and TRBJ1-4, with D uncertain. This CDR3 comprises 14 residues. The V end lost 0 bases, the J end lost 6 bases, and 11 bases lay between the germline ends. In germline, CDR1 is GTSNPN, CDR2 SVGIG (reference sequence). CDR3: CAWSVPGNDEKLFF. The CDR3 DNA reads as TGTGCCTGGAGTGTCCCAGGTAACGATGAAAAACTGTTTTTT.

A few counts support this clone. The chain couples TRBV6-1 to TRBJ1-2, with 8 bases lining up with TRBD1. The CDR3 sequence is 16 residues long. The V gene end was trimmed by 2 bases and the J gene end by 8 bases; junction bases not matched to a gene: 13. Germline CDR1 is MNHNS and CDR2 is SASEGT. The CDR3 coding sequence is TGTGCCAGCAGTGAATATCGTCCAGGGGGCGCGTCGGGCTACACCTTC. Translation: CASSEYRPGGASGYTF.

The chain recombines TRBV11-1 with TRBJ1-2; D unclear. V was pared by 5 bases and J by 3 bases, with 7 bases between. CDR1 and CDR2 (germline): SGHAT, FQDESV (reference sequence). The CDR3 covers 12 residues. CDR3 sequence: CASSHRDYGYTF. CDR3 DNA sequence: TGTGCCAGCAGCCACAGAGACTATGGCTACACCTTC.

This sequence joins TRBV28 and TRBJ1-3, with 8 bases aligning to TRBD1. CDR3 length equals 15 residues. CDR1 and CDR2 (germline): MDHEN, SYDVKM. Unmatched junction bases numbered 8, after V lost 8 bases and J lost 2 bases. CDR3 region: CASGLQTGAGNTIYF. DNA for the CDR3: TGTGCCAGCGGACTTCAGACAGGGGCTGGAAACACCATATATTTT.

The rearrangement uses TRBV19 and TRBJ1-2, with TRBD1 identical over 7 bases. In germline, CDR1 is LNHDA, CDR2 SQIVND (reference sequence). Trimming cost V 6 bases and J 7 bases; bases outside gene matches: 11. The CDR3 sequence is 14 residues long. CDR3 nucleotides: TGTGCCAGTAGCCCCCAGGTACCAGGGGGTGGCTACACCTTC. It specifies CASSPQVPGGGYTF. The full variable domain, its missing parts supplied by reference TRBV19 and TRBJ1-2, is DGGITQSPKYLFRKEGQNVTLSCEQNLNHDAMYWYRQDPGQGLRLIYYSQIVNDFQKGDIAEGYSVSREKKESFPLTVTSAQKNPTAFYLCASSPQVPGGGYTFGSGTRLTVV.

A single count supports this clone. V gene TRBV5-1 combines with J gene TRBJ1-5; no reliable D call. Trimming left V 4 bases short and J 0 bases short, with 11 bases between. Germline V gives CDR1 SGHRS, CDR2 YFSETQ. This CDR3 spans 15 amino acids. The DNA for the CDR3 is TGCGCCAGCAGCCCGGACGGGGATAGCAATCAGCCCCAGCATTTT. Its translation: CASSPDGDSNQPQHF.

This clone appeared a single time. V gene TRBV9 combines with J gene TRBJ1-3, with TRBD1 matching 7 bases. Germline V gene lookup returns CDR1 SGDLS and CDR2 YYNGEE. With 4 bases clipped from V and 0 bases from J, the junction kept 7 bases outside the gene matches. CDR3 length equals 16 residues. CDR3 amino acids: CASSPAGTASGNTIYF. For the CDR3, the DNA is TGTGCCAGCAGCCCAGCCGGGACAGCCTCTGGAAACACCATATATTTT.

The chain combines TRBV2 with TRBJ1-5, with D uncertain. The CDR3 covers 15 residues. Germline V gene data show CDR1 as SNHLY and CDR2 as FYNNEI. V was trimmed by 4 bases and J by 0 bases, leaving 10 bases between them. The CDR3 reads CASSVTAASNQPQHF. The CDR3 DNA reads TGTGCCAGCAGTGTGACTGCGGCTAGCAATCAGCCCCAGCATTTT. The full variable domain, rest sourced from reference TRBV2 and TRBJ1-5, is EPEVTQTPSHQVTQMGQEVILRCVPISNHLYFYWYRQILGQKVEFLVSFYNNEISEKSEIFDDQFSVERPDGSNFTLKIRSTKLEDSAMYFCASSVTAASNQPQHFGDGTRLSIL.

The genes are TRBV27 and TRBJ1-1, with unresolved D. V was cut by 5 bases and J by 4 bases, with 20 bases left in between. Germline assignment: CDR1 MNHEY and CDR2 SMNVEV (reference sequence). The CDR3 is 16 amino acids. The CDR3 DNA is TGTGCCAGCAGTCTTACCCGGGCACAAACTACCACTGAAGCTTTCTTT. This gives the protein CASSLTRAQTTTEAFF.

This clone was picked up one time. The chain recombines TRBV5-5 with TRBJ1-1; no definite D call. The CDR3 runs to 15 residues. Trimming cost V 5 bases and J 2 bases, with 16 bases left between them. CDR1 and CDR2 from the germline V gene are SGHKS and YYEKEE (reference sequence). Written as DNA, the CDR3 is TGTGCCAGCAGTAATACACTGCAGGTTAACACTGAAGCTTTCTTT. It is translated as CASSNTLQVNTEAFF.

The rearrangement uses TRBV20-1 and TRBJ1-2; unclear D gene. Germline V lookup: CDR1 DFQATT, CDR2 SNEGSKA (reference sequence). Trimming took off 5 bases at V and 5 bases at J, with 9 bases between the two ends. This CDR3 has 11 amino acids. CDR3 region: CSAPVMYGYTF. In nucleotides, the CDR3 is TGCAGTGCTCCCGTGATGTATGGCTACACCTTC.

The V call is TRBV29-1, the J call TRBJ1-1, with 8 bases aligning to TRBD1. V shed 5 bases and J 1 base; nucleotides not matched to a gene: 6. Germline V gene sequence: CDR1 SQVTM, CDR2 ANQGSEA. The CDR3 covers 14 residues. The DNA of the CDR3 is TGCAGCGTTTCAGGGGGCTACGGGAACACTGAAGCTTTCTTT. It yields the protein CSVSGGYGNTEAFF.

The J gene is TRBJ2-1, the V gene TRBV2; either TRBD1 or TRBD2 may supply D (5 bases each). The CDR3 is 13 residues long. V was cut by 5 bases and J by 6 bases, with 11 bases left in between. Germline V CDR1 and CDR2: SNHLY, FYNNEI. CDR3 sequence reads: CASSWDPFNEQFF. DNA for the CDR3: TGTGCCAGCAGTTGGGACCCATTCAATGAGCAGTTCTTC. The entire variable domain, with the rest obtained from reference TRBV2 and TRBJ2-1, is as follows: EPEVTQTPSHQVTQMGQEVILRCVPISNHLYFYWYRQILGQKVEFLVSFYNNEISEKSEIFDDQFSVERPDGSNFTLKIRSTKLEDSAMYFCASSWDPFNEQFFGPGTRLTVL.

The CDR3 loop reads CASSLSTGPEAFF. Here the CDR3 DNA reads TGTGCCAGCAGCTTATCGACAGGGCCTGAAGCTTTCTTT. This rearrangement joins TRBV7-9 to TRBJ1-1, with 7 bases lining up with TRBD1. V lost 2 bases to trimming and J lost 6 bases; unmatched junction nucleotides: 3. The CDR3 covers 13 residues. Germline CDR1 SEHNR, CDR2 FQNEAQ (reference sequence).

The J gene is TRBJ2-1, the V gene TRBV2; 9 positions agree with TRBD2. CDR3 length equals 16 residues. Germline assignment: CDR1 SNHLY and CDR2 FYNNEI. The trim removed 7 bases at V and 4 bases at J, leaving 11 bases unmatched. CDR3 coding DNA: TGTGCCAGCACCACCCGGTGGGCGGGGGGGTACAATGAGCAGTTCTTC. Amino acid sequence: CASTTRWAGGYNEQFF.